The 17 T cell receptor beta chains in this list originate from one sample, sequenced in a study of CD8 T cells in ankylosing spondylitis. TCRdb processed the 5' RACE reads anew with MiXCR; each CDR3 protein has one entry. The table records under 300,000 distinct CDR3 sequences, approximately 9% of them present only once. The material sequenced was blood, either unsorted or a sorted T cell fraction (not recorded which). All receptors derive from a male donor with ankylosing spondylitis or in good health (not recorded which).

This clonotype came up many times. The chain carries TRBV20-1 and TRBJ2-7; 8 bases agree with TRBD1. Germline CDR1 DFQATT, CDR2 SNEGSKA (reference sequence). The CDR3 contains 14 residues. The V and J ends lost 3 bases and 1 base, in that order; junction bases with no gene match: 5. This CDR3 is CSARGTGRSYEQYF. As DNA, the CDR3 is TGCAGTGCTAGGGGGACAGGCCGATCCTACGAGCAGTACTTC.

This clonotype came up many times. The V and J genes are TRBV7-2 and TRBJ2-5; D gene uncertain. CDR1 is SGHTA, CDR2 FQGNSA, per germline. The CDR3 length is 13 residues. V lost 2 bases and J 4 bases, leaving 8 bases between the germline ends. The DNA for the CDR3 is TGTGCCAGCAGCTTAAGATGGGGAGAGACCCAGTACTTC. This codes for CASSLRWGETQYF.

This clonotype was seen many times. V and J are TRBV12-3 or TRBV12-4 and TRBJ2-7; no definite D call. The CDR3 is 12 amino acids. With 3 bases removed from V and 3 bases from J, the gap between germline ends came to 6 bases. Here the CDR3 reads CASSFRDYEQYF. DNA of the CDR3: TGTGCCAGCAGTTTCCGAGACTACGAGCAGTACTTC.

This clonotype was counted at least ten times. The V gene is TRBV7-9, the J gene TRBJ2-1; the match to TRBD1 covers 11 bases. Trimming cost V 3 bases and J 9 bases; bases outside gene matches: 7. CDR3 length: 15 amino acids. Germline CDR1 is SEHNR and CDR2 is FQNEAQ (reference sequence). CDR3 DNA sequence: TGTGCCAGCAGCTTCTCCGGGACAGGGGGGACTGAGCAGTTCTTC. Its protein product is CASSFSGTGGTEQFF.

This clonotype was counted at least ten times. The rearrangement joins TRBV20-1 to TRBJ2-1, with D perhaps matching TRBD1 (5 bases). Germline-derived CDR1 and CDR2 are DFQATT and SNEGSKA (reference sequence). V shed 0 bases and J shed 3 bases, with 15 bases lying between them. CDR3 size: 16 residues. The DNA for the CDR3 is TGCAGTGCTAGAGATCAGTTAGGGGTGGTCTACAATGAGCAGTTCTTC. Its protein is CSARDQLGVVYNEQFF.

This sequence joins TRBV18 and TRBJ1-1; D is ambiguous. CDR3 length equals 16 residues. Germline lookup yields CDR1 KGHSH and CDR2 LQKENI. Trimming removed 0 bases from V and 5 bases from J, with 16 bases in between. Here the CDR3 reads CASSPPHLSDGTEAFF. The CDR3 region has the DNA TGTGCCAGCTCACCACCTCATCTCTCGGACGGGACTGAAGCTTTCTTT.

Of note for this clonotype: A much larger clone is a single base away; this may be a read error. The CDR3 nucleotides are TGTGCCAGCAGAAAGGGGAAATACGAGCAGTACTTC. This codes for CASRKGKYEQYF. The J gene is TRBJ2-7, the V gene TRBV12-3 or TRBV12-4; perhaps TRBD1 as D (5 bases). The CDR3 is 12 residues long. V shed 6 bases and J shed 4 bases, with 10 bases lying between them.

In this sample, this clonotype turned up many times. The chain combines TRBV20-1 with TRBJ2-7, with D perhaps matching TRBD2 (5 bases). This CDR3 region has 14 residues. Trimming left V 3 bases short and J 3 bases short, with 15 bases between. Germline V lookup: CDR1 DFQATT, CDR2 SNEGSKA (reference sequence). Here the CDR3 DNA reads TGCAGTGCTAGCCTACCGGGGAATAGCTACGAGCAGTACTTC. Protein sequence: CSASLPGNSYEQYF.

This clonotype was observed at least ten times. V is TRBV7-9 and J is TRBJ1-1; 9 positions agree with TRBD1. The CDR3 is made up of 15 amino acids. The V and J ends lost 1 base and 4 bases, in that order; junction bases with no gene match: 4. CDR1 and CDR2 (germline): SEHNR, FQNEAQ (reference sequence). The CDR3 reads CASSLGGTGITEAFF. The CDR3 nucleotides are TGTGCCAGCAGCTTAGGTGGGACAGGGATCACTGAAGCTTTCTTT.

This clonotype was counted many times. CDR3 sequence (DNA): TGTGCCAGCAGCTTAGTAGGGGCCCCTGGCGAGCAGTACTTC. The encoded protein is CASSLVGAPGEQYF. The chain has TRBV11-2 and TRBJ2-7; tentatively, D is TRBD1 (5 bases). Trimming removed 1 base at V and 6 bases at J, with 13 bases between. The CDR3 totals 14 residues. The V gene's germline CDR1 is SGHAT and CDR2 FQNNGV. The full variable domain, with the rest looked up from reference TRBV11-2 and TRBJ2-7, is EAGVAQSPRYKIIEKRQSVAFWCNPISGHATLYWYQQILGQGPKLLIQFQNNGVVDDSQLPKDRFSAERLKGVDSTLKIQPAKLEDSAVYLCASSLVGAPGEQYFGPGTRLTVT.

This clonotype appeared many times. This chain uses TRBV7-2 with TRBJ2-3; D possibly corresponds to TRBD2 (5 bases). The CDR3 contains 15 residues. V shed 2 bases and J shed 0 bases, with 9 bases lying between them. Looked up from germline, CDR1 is SGHTA and CDR2 is FQGNSA. This CDR3 is CASSLMTTSTDTQYF. DNA for the CDR3: TGTGCCAGCAGCTTAATGACTACCAGCACAGATACGCAGTATTTT. The full variable domain, its missing parts supplied by reference TRBV7-2 and TRBJ2-3, is GAGVSQSPSNKVTEKGKDVELRCDPISGHTALYWYRQSLGQGLEFLIYFQGNSAPDKSGLPSDRFSAERTGGSVSTLTIQRTQQEDSAVYLCASSLMTTSTDTQYFGPGTRLTVL.

This clonotype was picked up many times. J is TRBJ2-2 and V is TRBV11-2; D is unclear. The ends were cut back, 3 bases at V and 7 bases at J, with 15 bases in the middle. Germline V gene lookup returns CDR1 SGHAT and CDR2 FQNNGV. CDR3 size: 15 residues. The CDR3 DNA is TGTGCCAGCAGCTTGTCCTCTCGTGAGGTCGGGGAGCTGTTTTTT. Its protein product is CASSLSSREVGELFF.

In the case of this clonotype: This may stem from a read error, because a much larger clone lies one nucleotide away. Since no conserved phenylalanine or tryptophan closes the CDR3, a read error is the likely cause. V is TRBV5-1 and J is TRBJ2-5, with 7 bases that match TRBD1. CDR1 and CDR2 from the germline V gene are SGHRS and YFSETQ. CDR3 length equals 14 residues. J was trimmed by 5 bases and V by 6 bases; bases with no gene match: 10. The CDR3: CASTLTGLYETQYY. In nucleotides, the CDR3 is TGCGCCAGCACTCTGACAGGGCTTTACGAGACCCAGTACTAC.

This clonotype was recorded at least ten times. V gene TRBV28 combines with J gene TRBJ1-2; 7 bases agree with TRBD1. Germline CDR1 is MDHEN and CDR2 is SYDVKM. After removal of 5 bases from V and 8 bases from J, the junction contained 11 bases not matched to a gene. This CDR3 region has 14 residues. CDR3: CASSAQTGTRGYTF. CDR3 DNA sequence: TGTGCCAGCAGTGCACAGACAGGGACGCGGGGCTACACCTTC.

This clonotype was picked up a small number of times. The V gene is TRBV7-3, the J gene TRBJ2-3, with 10 nucleotides matching TRBD2. J gave up 3 bases and V 5 bases, and 5 bases lay outside the gene matches. Germline V gene lookup returns CDR1 SGHTA and CDR2 FQGTGA. CDR3 length equals 15 residues. The CDR3 loop reads CASSPGLAATDTQYF. CDR3 nucleotides: TGTGCCAGCAGCCCAGGACTAGCGGCGACAGATACGCAGTATTTT.

This sequence joins TRBV19 and TRBJ1-1; D uncertain. Germline loops: CDR1 LNHDA, CDR2 SQIVND (reference sequence). V was shortened by 6 bases and J by 1 base, with 6 bases between the two germline ends. The CDR3 totals 12 residues. In nucleotides, the CDR3 is TGTGCCAGTAGATCAAGGAACACTGAAGCTTTCTTT. It yields the protein CASRSRNTEAFF.

The table lists this clonotype with many counts. V is TRBV12-3 or TRBV12-4 and J is TRBJ1-2; no reliable D call. This CDR3 has 13 residues. Deletions cut 5 bases from V and 0 bases from J, with 7 bases between. CDR3 protein: CASSPTTNYGYTF. Here the CDR3 DNA reads TGTGCCAGCAGTCCGACAACTAACTATGGCTACACCTTC.